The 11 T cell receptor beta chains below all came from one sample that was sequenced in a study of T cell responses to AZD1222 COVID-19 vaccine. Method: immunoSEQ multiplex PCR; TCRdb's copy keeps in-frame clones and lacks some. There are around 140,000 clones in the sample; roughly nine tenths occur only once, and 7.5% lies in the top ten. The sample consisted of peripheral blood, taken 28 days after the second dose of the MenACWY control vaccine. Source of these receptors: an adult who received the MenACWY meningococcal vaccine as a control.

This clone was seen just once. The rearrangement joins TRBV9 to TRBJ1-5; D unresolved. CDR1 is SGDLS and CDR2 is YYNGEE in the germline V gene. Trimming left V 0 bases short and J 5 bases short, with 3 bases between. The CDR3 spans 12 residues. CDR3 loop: CASSVGDQPQHF. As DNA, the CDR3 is TGTGCCAGCAGCGTAGGAGATCAGCCCCAGCATTTT.

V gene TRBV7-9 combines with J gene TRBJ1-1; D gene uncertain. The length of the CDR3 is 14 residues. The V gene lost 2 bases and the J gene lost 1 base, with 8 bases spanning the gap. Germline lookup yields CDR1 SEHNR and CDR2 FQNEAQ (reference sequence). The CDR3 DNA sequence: TGTGCCAGCAGCTTAAGGGCAGCGAACACTGAAGCTTTCTTT. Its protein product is CASSLRAANTEAFF.

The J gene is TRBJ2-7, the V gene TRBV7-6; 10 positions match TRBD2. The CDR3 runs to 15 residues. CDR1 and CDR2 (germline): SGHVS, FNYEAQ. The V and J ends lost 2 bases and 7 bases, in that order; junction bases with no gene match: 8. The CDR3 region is CASSLNPSGSSEQYF. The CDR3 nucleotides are TGTGCCAGCAGCTTAAACCCTAGCGGGAGTAGTGAGCAGTACTTC.

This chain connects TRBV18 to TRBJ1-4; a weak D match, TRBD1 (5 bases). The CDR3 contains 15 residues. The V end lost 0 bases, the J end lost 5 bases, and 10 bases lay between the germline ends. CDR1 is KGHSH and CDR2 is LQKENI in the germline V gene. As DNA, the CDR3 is TGTGCCAGCTCACCACCGGGGGAAGGGAATGAAAAACTGTTTTTT. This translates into CASSPPGEGNEKLFF.

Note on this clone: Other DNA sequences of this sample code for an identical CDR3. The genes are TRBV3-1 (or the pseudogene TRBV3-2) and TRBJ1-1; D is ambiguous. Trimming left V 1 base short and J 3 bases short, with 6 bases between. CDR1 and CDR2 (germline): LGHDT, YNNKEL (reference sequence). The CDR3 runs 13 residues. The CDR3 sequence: CASSQGGDTEAFF. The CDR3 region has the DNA TGTGCCAGCAGCCAAGGTGGGGACACTGAAGCTTTCTTT.

CDR3 sequence (DNA): TGTGCCAGCAGCACTCCCTGGGGGGATGAAGCTTTCTTT. Translated, it gives CASSTPWGDEAFF. The J gene is TRBJ1-1, the V gene TRBV7-2, with a possible D match to TRBD1 (5 bases). The V end lost 5 bases, the J end lost 7 bases, and 14 bases lay between the germline ends. The CDR3 sequence is 13 residues long. The germline gives CDR1 SGHTA, CDR2 FQGNSA. The variable domain in full, completed from reference TRBV7-2 and TRBJ1-1, reads GAGVSQSPSNKVTEKGKDVELRCDPISGHTALYWYRQSLGQGLEFLIYFQGNSAPDKSGLPSDRFSAERTGGSVSTLTIQRTQQEDSAVYLCASSTPWGDEAFFGQGTRLTVV.

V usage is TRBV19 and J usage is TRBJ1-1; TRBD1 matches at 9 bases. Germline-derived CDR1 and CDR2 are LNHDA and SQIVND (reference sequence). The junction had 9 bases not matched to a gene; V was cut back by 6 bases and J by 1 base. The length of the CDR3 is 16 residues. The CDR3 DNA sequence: TGTGCCAGTAGCCATTGGGTGGGACAGGGGAACACTGAAGCTTTCTTT. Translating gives CASSHWVGQGNTEAFF.

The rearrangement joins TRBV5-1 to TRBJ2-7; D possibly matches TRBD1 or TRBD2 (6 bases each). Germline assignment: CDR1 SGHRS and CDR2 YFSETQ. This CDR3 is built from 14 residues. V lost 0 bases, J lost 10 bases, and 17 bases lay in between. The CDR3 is CASSLEGFGGQQYF. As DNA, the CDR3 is TGCGCCAGCAGCTTGGAAGGTTTCGGGGGCCAACAGTACTTC.

The CDR3 protein is CAWSPGPGNTIYF. CDR3 DNA: TGTGCCTGGAGTCCGGGCCCTGGAAACACCATATATTTT. J is TRBJ1-3 and V is TRBV30; no firm D call. Per germline, CDR1 GTSNPN and CDR2 SVGIG (reference sequence). Deletions cut 2 bases from V and 2 bases from J, with 7 bases between. The CDR3 consists of 13 residues.

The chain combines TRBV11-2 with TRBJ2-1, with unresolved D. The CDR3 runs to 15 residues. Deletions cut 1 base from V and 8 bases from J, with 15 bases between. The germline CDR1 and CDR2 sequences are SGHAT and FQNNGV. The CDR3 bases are TGTGCCAGCAGCTTAGGCAACTGGGGTGTGGATGAGCAGTTCTTC. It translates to CASSLGNWGVDEQFF. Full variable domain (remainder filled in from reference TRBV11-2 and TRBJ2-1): EAGVAQSPRYKIIEKRQSVAFWCNPISGHATLYWYQQILGQGPKLLIQFQNNGVVDDSQLPKDRFSAERLKGVDSTLKIQPAKLEDSAVYLCASSLGNWGVDEQFFGPGTRLTVL.

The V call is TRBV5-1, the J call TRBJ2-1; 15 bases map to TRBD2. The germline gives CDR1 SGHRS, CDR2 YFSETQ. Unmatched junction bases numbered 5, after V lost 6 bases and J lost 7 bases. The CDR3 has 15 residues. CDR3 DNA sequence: TGCGCCAGCACCCCCGGGACTAGCGGGAGGAATGAGCAGTTCTTC. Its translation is CASTPGTSGRNEQFF. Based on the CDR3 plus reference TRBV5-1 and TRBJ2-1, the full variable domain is KAGVTQTPRYLIKTRGQQVTLSCSPISGHRSVSWYQQTPGQGLQFLFEYFSETQRNKGNFPGRFSGRQFSNSRSEMNVSTLELGDSALYLCASTPGTSGRNEQFFGPGTRLTVL.